These T cell receptor beta chains were read from a single sample in a study of shared clonotypes between healthy human individuals. Profiled with immunoSEQ multiplex PCR; TCRdb holds only in-frame clones, not every one. The sample lists fewer than 1.6 million clones, 98% occurring once. What was sequenced was naive CD4+ T cells sorted from blood. The source of these receptors is a man aged 25 to 40 in good health. Each CDR3 is given without its conserved first and last residue. Fields, in order: J gene, V gene, CDR3 protein.

j_gene: TRBJ1-1
v_gene: TRBV14
CDR3aa: ASSQVRTAEAF

j_gene: TRBJ2-7
v_gene: TRBV28
CDR3aa: ASSSGGIRTGSYEQY

j_gene: TRBJ2-7
v_gene: TRBV5-1
CDR3aa: ASSGTSGRVAYEQY

j_gene: TRBJ2-1
v_gene: TRBV6-5
CDR3aa: ASSFMKTGTGEF

j_gene: TRBJ2-7
v_gene: TRBV10-1
CDR3aa: ASSGPGSEQY

j_gene: TRBJ2-7
v_gene: TRBV7-9
CDR3aa: ASSLAGTGSSYEQY

j_gene: TRBJ2-5
v_gene: TRBV11-3
CDR3aa: ASSLLPIGDQY

j_gene: TRBJ2-1
v_gene: TRBV18
CDR3aa: ASSPSAASYNEQF

j_gene: TRBJ2-7
v_gene: TRBV9
CDR3aa: ASSVGQEYYEQY

j_gene: TRBJ1-5
v_gene: TRBV9
CDR3aa: ASSPTPTGNQPQH

j_gene: TRBJ2-7
v_gene: TRBV6-5
CDR3aa: ASSRLDSLYEQY

j_gene: TRBJ2-1
v_gene: TRBV5-1
CDR3aa: ASRGTSGANEQF

j_gene: TRBJ1-4
v_gene: TRBV11-3
CDR3aa: ASSFGQGRREKLF

j_gene: TRBJ1-1
v_gene: TRBV11-2
CDR3aa: ASSLGPRGDTEAF

j_gene: TRBJ2-3
v_gene: TRBV4-3
CDR3aa: ASSQDYGNTDTQY

j_gene: TRBJ2-7
v_gene: TRBV18
CDR3aa: ASSDLAGGHEQY

j_gene: TRBJ1-4
v_gene: TRBV18
CDR3aa: ASSLGGANEKLF

j_gene: TRBJ1-3
v_gene: TRBV27
CDR3aa: ASSFRDGNTIY